There are many counts of the clone carrying this T cell receptor (beta chain). The sample originates from a study of CD8+CD57+ T cells in acquired aplastic anemia. Genomic DNA constituted the template upon which TCR beta VDJ and CDR3 profiling was performed. One entry per CDR3 protein, called by TCRdb with MiXCR from the reads. This sample has some 180,000 distinct CDR3 sequences; around 60% occur once, and the top ten carry about 44%. The CDR3 extends over 13 amino acids. V gave up 4 bases and J gave up 0 bases, with 9 bases separating them. Germline lookup yields CDR1 GTSNPN and CDR2 SVGIG (reference sequence). Before being chosen for sequencing, patients had shown CD8+CD57+ cell expansion by flow cytometry. No therapy had been given to the patients at the time of blood sampling.

V is TRBV30 and J is TRBJ1-1; D ambiguous. The sample comprised sorted CD4+, CD8+, or CD8+CD57+ T cells (not recorded which) from PBMCs. This receptor was obtained from a human donor with aplastic anemia. CDR3 residues: CAWIGKMNTEAFF. The DNA for the CDR3 is TGTGCCTGGATCGGGAAGATGAACACTGAAGCTTTCTTT.